This T cell receptor beta chain comes out of a study of OX40 agonist ivuxolimab in advanced cancers. The CDR3 contains 16 residues. Losses at the gene ends were 1 base for V and 1 base for J; bases not matched to a gene: 0. The germline CDR1 and CDR2 sequences are LNHDA and SQIVND (reference sequence). Points from the study as a whole: CD4+ and CD8+ T cells in blood underwent clonal expansion by week 6 at 0.1 to 3.0 mg/kg.

Worth noting for this clone: Its specificity is not known.

Generated by immunoSEQ multiplex PCR, the TCRdb table keeps only in-frame clones and is missing some. The sample holds 65,000 to 90,000 clones, around 90% seen once. The sequence was obtained from an adult with an advanced solid tumor such as melanoma, head and neck, liver or kidney cancer. V usage is TRBV19 and J usage is TRBJ2-1, with 11 bases lining up with TRBD2. Here the sequenced sample was CD4+ or CD8+ T cells sorted from blood, taken in a trial of the OX40 agonist ivuxolimab. This CDR3 is CASSIGLAGSYNEQFF. The CDR3 region has the DNA TGTGCCAGTAGTATAGGACTAGCGGGATCCTACAATGAGCAGTTCTTC.